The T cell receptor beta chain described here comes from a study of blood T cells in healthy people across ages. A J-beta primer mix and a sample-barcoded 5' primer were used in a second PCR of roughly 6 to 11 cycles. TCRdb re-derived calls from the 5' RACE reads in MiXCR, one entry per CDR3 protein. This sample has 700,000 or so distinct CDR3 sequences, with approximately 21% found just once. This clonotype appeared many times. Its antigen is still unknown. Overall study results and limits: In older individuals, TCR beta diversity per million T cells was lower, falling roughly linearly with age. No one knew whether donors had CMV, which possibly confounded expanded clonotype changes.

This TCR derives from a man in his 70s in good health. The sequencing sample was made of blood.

The CDR3 DNA is TGTGCCAGCAGAAAATCACTAGCGGGTGGCACAGATACGCAGTATTTT. Translated, it gives CASRKSLAGGTDTQYF. The chain employs TRBV7-2 and TRBJ2-3; 9 bases are shared with TRBD2. The V gene end was trimmed by 6 bases and the J gene end by 1 base; junction bases not matched to a gene: 8. The germline gives CDR1 SGHTA, CDR2 FQGNSA. The CDR3 spans 16 residues.